The 18 T cell receptor beta chains below come from one sample, sequenced in a study of cytomegalovirus exposure and HLA in healthy donors. It was with 60 Vbeta and 13 Jbeta primers that the PCR ran. The assay was immunoSEQ multiplex PCR, and TCRdb's table has in-frame clones only and misses some. The table shows about 130,000 clones, with around four fifths occurring only once. The sample taken for sequencing was PBMCs. Every receptor here comes from a female donor in good health and CMV-seronegative.

The chain is built from TRBV30 and TRBJ2-7, with D tentatively TRBD2 (5 bases). Germline V gene lookup returns CDR1 GTSNPN and CDR2 SVGIG (reference sequence). Trimming removed 0 bases at V and 5 bases at J, with 17 bases between. The CDR3 is 15 residues long. The DNA of the CDR3 is TGTGCCTGGAGTGTACTAGGACCGTCGACGGACGAGCAGTACTTC. Translation: CAWSVLGPSTDEQYF.

The chain has TRBV29-1 and TRBJ1-1; 9 bases line up with TRBD1. Germline CDR1 and CDR2: SQVTM and ANQGSEA. The CDR3 length is 12 residues. Trimming at V came to 8 bases and at J to 4 bases, leaving 5 bases not matched to a gene. The CDR3 sequence: CSSNRGPTEAFF. DNA for the CDR3: TGCAGCTCAAACAGGGGGCCCACTGAAGCTTTCTTT.

The chain links TRBV6-1 to TRBJ2-5; D is possibly TRBD1 (5 bases). Germline values: CDR1 MNHNS, CDR2 SASEGT. V dropped 6 bases and J dropped 3 bases, with 8 bases sitting between them. CDR3 length: 12 residues. CDR3 bases: TGTGCCAGCAGCAGGGCAGAAGAGACCCAGTACTTC. Amino acid sequence: CASSRAEETQYF.

The chain combines TRBV29-1 with TRBJ2-7; D gene ambiguous. CDR1 SQVTM and CDR2 ANQGSEA come from the germline V gene. Trimming left V 3 bases short and J 2 bases short, with 14 bases between. The CDR3 totals 14 residues. CDR3 loop: CSVEQRAPPYEQYF. In nucleotides, the CDR3 is TGCAGCGTTGAGCAGCGAGCCCCCCCCTACGAGCAGTACTTC.

The gene calls are TRBV28 and TRBJ1-3; 9 bases fit TRBD1. The CDR3 sequence is 15 residues long. Per germline, CDR1 MDHEN and CDR2 SYDVKM. V shed 3 bases and J 4 bases; nucleotides not matched to a gene: 4. The CDR3 region is CASSLFGQGGNTIYF. In nucleotides, the CDR3 is TGTGCCAGCAGTTTGTTCGGACAGGGGGGAAACACCATATATTTT. The full variable domain, completed using reference TRBV28 and TRBJ1-3, is DVKVTQSSRYLVKRTGEKVFLECVQDMDHENMFWYRQDPGLGLRLIYFSYDVKMKEKGDIPEGYSVSREKKERFSLILESASTNQTSMYLCASSLFGQGGNTIYFGEGSWLTVV.

This chain's CDR3 is CASTPGANYGYTF. In nucleotides, the CDR3 is TGTGCCAGCACCCCCGGAGCTAACTATGGCTACACCTTC. The chain recombines TRBV6-6 with TRBJ1-2, with D unclear. Trimming removed 7 bases from V and 0 bases from J, with 9 bases in between. The germline gives CDR1 MNHNY, CDR2 SVGAGI (reference sequence). The CDR3 has 13 residues.

The chain is built from TRBV5-3 and TRBJ2-1, with D hard to call. TRBV5-3 falls under the ORF class, with uncertain function. V gave up 2 bases and J gave up 4 bases, with 10 bases separating them. This CDR3 spans 14 amino acids. In DNA form, the CDR3 reads TGTGCCAGAAGCTTCCGGGTCTCATACAATGAGCAGTTCTTC. This translates into CARSFRVSYNEQFF.

The genes are TRBV4-1 and TRBJ2-1, with a possible D match to TRBD2 (6 bases). The CDR3 spans 15 residues. V lost 6 bases, J lost 4 bases, and 16 bases lay in between. The germline V gene encodes CDR1 MGHRA and CDR2 YSYEKL. CDR3 in amino acids: CASSHPLAPYNEQFF. CDR3 DNA: TGCGCCAGCAGTCACCCCCTAGCGCCGTACAATGAGCAGTTCTTC.

This chain connects TRBV27 to TRBJ2-6, with TRBD2 identical over 12 bases. CDR1 is MNHEY and CDR2 is SMNVEV in the germline V gene (reference sequence). CDR3 length equals 17 residues. Trimming took 3 bases from V and 2 from J; bases not matched to a gene: 2. The chain's CDR3 is CASSLASGRAGANVLTF. The CDR3 DNA reads TGTGCCAGCAGTTTGGCTAGCGGGAGGGCTGGGGCCAACGTCCTGACTTTC.

This chain uses TRBV5-6 with TRBJ2-1; 10 positions agree with TRBD2. Germline CDR1 reads SGHDT; CDR2 reads YYEEEE. The V segment lost 0 bases and the J segment 3 bases; nucleotides outside the gene matches: 6. The CDR3 runs to 17 residues. CDR3 nucleotide sequence: TGTGCCAGCAGCTTGGCATTAGCGGGAGGATTCTACAATGAGCAGTTCTTC. This sequence encodes CASSLALAGGFYNEQFF.

The chain links TRBV30 to TRBJ2-3, with D possibly matching TRBD1 (5 bases). The V gene's germline CDR1 is GTSNPN and CDR2 SVGIG (reference sequence). CDR3 length equals 13 residues. V was pared by 4 bases and J by 5 bases, with 13 bases between. Here the CDR3 DNA reads TGTGCCTGGAACCGGGCCAGGGTAGATACGCAGTATTTT. This translates into CAWNRARVDTQYF.

The CDR3 region has the DNA TGCGCCAGCAGCCAGAATCGAGGGGGGGCTACTGAAGCTTTCTTT. Its protein is CASSQNRGGATEAFF. The chain joins TRBV4-1 to TRBJ1-1; TRBD1 is a possible D gene (6 bases). Germline values: CDR1 MGHRA, CDR2 YSYEKL. The V gene lost 3 bases and the J gene lost 5 bases, with 16 bases spanning the gap. CDR3 size: 15 residues.

V usage is TRBV13 and J usage is TRBJ1-3, with 9 bases that match TRBD1. The length of the CDR3 is 15 residues. J gave up 6 bases and V 5 bases, and 8 bases lay outside the gene matches. The germline CDR1 and CDR2 sequences are PRHDT and FYEKMQ (reference sequence). CDR3 protein: CASSQPGQGENTIYF. The CDR3 nucleotides are TGTGCCAGCAGCCAACCGGGACAGGGAGAAAACACCATATATTTT.

The chain uses TRBV5-1 and TRBJ2-3; TRBD2 is a possible D gene (6 bases). The CDR3 length is 14 residues. Trimming pared 6 bases from V and 0 bases from J, leaving 11 bases between. The germline V gene encodes CDR1 SGHRS and CDR2 YFSETQ. In nucleotides, the CDR3 is TGCGCCAGCAATTTGGGGACTAGCACAGATACGCAGTATTTT. This sequence encodes CASNLGTSTDTQYF. The variable domain in full, completed from reference TRBV5-1 and TRBJ2-3, reads KAGVTQTPRYLIKTRGQQVTLSCSPISGHRSVSWYQQTPGQGLQFLFEYFSETQRNKGNFPGRFSGRQFSNSRSEMNVSTLELGDSALYLCASNLGTSTDTQYFGPGTRLTVL.

Only a few counts were recorded for this clone. V usage is TRBV15 and J usage is TRBJ2-1, with 8 nucleotides matching TRBD1. Germline assignment: CDR1 LNHNV and CDR2 YYDKDF (reference sequence). The CDR3 loop spans 16 amino acids. J was trimmed by 4 bases and V by 2 bases; bases with no gene match: 7. Here the CDR3 DNA reads TGTGCCACCAGCAGAACCGGGACAGGCATTTACAATGAGCAGTTCTTC. Translation: CATSRTGTGIYNEQFF.

This clone came up a few times. The genes are TRBV2 and TRBJ2-5, with 10 bases identical to TRBD1. Unmatched junction bases numbered 12, after V lost 6 bases and J lost 5 bases. This CDR3 comprises 16 residues. The germline gives CDR1 SNHLY, CDR2 FYNNEI. The CDR3 here is CASSGGPGQGWETQYF. CDR3 in DNA: TGTGCCAGCAGCGGAGGCCCGGGACAGGGGTGGGAGACCCAGTACTTC.

The V and J genes are TRBV6-1 and TRBJ2-7; maybe TRBD1 (5 bases). This CDR3 is built from 16 residues. CDR1 MNHNS and CDR2 SASEGT come from the germline V gene. With 3 bases removed from V and 1 base from J, the gap between germline ends came to 16 bases. The CDR3 spells CASSEKGPPLSYEQYF. In DNA, the CDR3 is TGTGCCAGCAGTGAGAAGGGGCCACCCCTTTCCTACGAGCAGTACTTC.

J is TRBJ2-7 and V is TRBV7-2; 12 positions match TRBD1. The length of the CDR3 is 14 residues. V was clipped by 4 bases and J by 7 bases; unmatched bases: 5. CDR1 and CDR2 (germline): SGHTA, FQGNSA. Here the CDR3 DNA reads TGTGCCAGCAGCTGGGACAGGGGGCGAAGGGAGCAGTACTTC. This sequence encodes CASSWDRGRREQYF.